This T cell receptor beta chain was sequenced for a study of blood T cell repertoires in COVID-19. Clones were sequenced by immunoSEQ multiplex PCR, and TCRdb holds only the in-frame ones, with some missing. The sample records about 87,000 clones, 85% to 90% being singletons. CDR1 SGHTA and CDR2 FQGNSA come from the germline V gene. With 4 bases clipped from V and 8 bases from J, the junction kept 4 bases outside the gene matches. The CDR3 has 14 residues. This receptor was obtained from a man aged 40-49 years with acute or convalescent COVID-19. Sample: peripheral blood. This chain links TRBV7-2 with TRBJ2-1; 11 nucleotides agree with TRBD2. CDR3 sequence reads: CASSSGLAVDEQFF. The CDR3 DNA is TGTGCCAGCAGCTCGGGACTAGCGGTCGATGAGCAGTTCTTC.